This TCR beta chain was profiled in a study of cytomegalovirus exposure and HLA in healthy donors. Method: immunoSEQ multiplex PCR; TCRdb's copy keeps in-frame clones and lacks some. The repertoire holds some 350,000 clones, about nine tenths seen once, with more than 0.9% in the top ten. This CDR3 is 16 amino acids long. Germline loops: CDR1 SGHRS, CDR2 YFSETQ. V was trimmed by 1 base and J by 0 bases, leaving 11 bases between them. The sample was PBMCs. This chain links TRBV5-1 with TRBJ2-4; D is uncertain. The sequence derives from a woman aged 25-40 years in good health and CMV-seropositive. The chain's CDR3 is CASSLTLETAKNIQYF. DNA of the CDR3: TGCGCCAGCAGCTTGACCCTAGAGACAGCCAAAAACATTCAGTACTTC. Based on the CDR3 plus reference TRBV5-1 and TRBJ2-4, the full variable domain is KAGVTQTPRYLIKTRGQQVTLSCSPISGHRSVSWYQQTPGQGLQFLFEYFSETQRNKGNFPGRFSGRQFSNSRSEMNVSTLELGDSALYLCASSLTLETAKNIQYFGAGTRLSVL.